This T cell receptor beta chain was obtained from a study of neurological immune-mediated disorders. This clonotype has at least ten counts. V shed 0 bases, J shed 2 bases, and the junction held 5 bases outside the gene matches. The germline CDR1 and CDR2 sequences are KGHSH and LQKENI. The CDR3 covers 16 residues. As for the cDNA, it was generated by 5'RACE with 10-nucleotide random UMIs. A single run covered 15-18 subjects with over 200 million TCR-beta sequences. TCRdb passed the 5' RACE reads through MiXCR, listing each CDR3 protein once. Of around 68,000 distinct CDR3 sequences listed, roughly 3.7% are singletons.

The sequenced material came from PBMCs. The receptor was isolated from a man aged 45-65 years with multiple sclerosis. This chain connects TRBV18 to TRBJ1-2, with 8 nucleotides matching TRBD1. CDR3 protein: CASSPPGTGGNYGYTF. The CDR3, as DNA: TGTGCCAGCTCACCACCGGGTACAGGGGGGAACTATGGCTACACCTTC. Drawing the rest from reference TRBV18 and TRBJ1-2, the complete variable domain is NAGVMQNPRHLVRRRGQEARLRCSPMKGHSHVYWYRQLPEEGLKFMVYLQKENIIDESGMPKERFSAEFPKEGPSILRIQQVVRGDSAAYFCASSPPGTGGNYGYTFGSGTRLTVV.